This T cell receptor (beta chain) stems from a study of CD8 T cells in ankylosing spondylitis. There are a few counts of this clonotype. TCRdb called the 5' RACE reads again in MiXCR, with one record for every CDR3 protein. Among fewer than 200,000 distinct CDR3 sequences, just over 9.5% were seen once, and the ten largest hold more than 13%. Per germline, CDR1 SGHDT and CDR2 YYEEEE. The CDR3 covers 13 residues. V was trimmed by 0 bases and J by 3 bases, leaving 4 bases between them. This TCR was recovered from a female donor with ankylosing spondylitis or in good health (not recorded which). The specimen sequenced was blood, either unsorted or a sorted T cell fraction (not recorded which). V is TRBV5-6 and J is TRBJ1-3; D is undetermined. The DNA of the CDR3 is TGTGCCAGCAGCTTGGGGTTTGGAAACACCATATATTTT. Translated: CASSLGFGNTIYF.